This record covers a single T cell receptor (beta chain). The PCR ran on 60 Vbeta and 13 Jbeta primers. This table comes from immunoSEQ multiplex PCR, and its TCRdb copy is limited to in-frame clones, with some not included. The repertoire has roughly 200,000 clones, roughly 74% of them found once; the top ten carry about 3.1%. The CDR3 sequence is 15 residues long. The germline V and J ends were trimmed by 2 bases and 2 bases, with 12 bases remaining between them. In germline, CDR1 is GTSNPN, CDR2 SVGIG (reference sequence). The entry originates in a study of cytomegalovirus exposure and HLA in healthy donors.

The sequence came from a female donor in good health and CMV-seronegative. The sequenced material came from PBMCs. The chain joins TRBV30 to TRBJ1-4; tentatively, D is TRBD1 (5 bases). CDR3 sequence reads: CAWSQTGWTNEKLFF. The CDR3 DNA reads as TGTGCCTGGAGTCAAACAGGTTGGACTAATGAAAAACTGTTTTTT. The whole variable domain, filled in from reference TRBV30 and TRBJ1-4, reads SQTIHQWPATLVQPVGSPLSLECTVEGTSNPNLYWYRQAAGRGLQLLFYSVGIGQISSEVPQNLSASRPQDRQFILSSKKLLLSDSGFYLCAWSQTGWTNEKLFFGSGTQLSVL.